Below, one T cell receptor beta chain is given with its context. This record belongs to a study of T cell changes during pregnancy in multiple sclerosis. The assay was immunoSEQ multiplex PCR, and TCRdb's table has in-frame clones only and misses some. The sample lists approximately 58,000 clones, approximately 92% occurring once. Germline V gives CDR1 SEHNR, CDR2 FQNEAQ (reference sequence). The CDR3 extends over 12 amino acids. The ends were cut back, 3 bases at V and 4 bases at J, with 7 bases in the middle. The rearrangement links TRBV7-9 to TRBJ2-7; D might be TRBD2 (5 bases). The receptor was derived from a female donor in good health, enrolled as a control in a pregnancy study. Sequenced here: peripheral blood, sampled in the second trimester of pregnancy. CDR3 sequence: CASSFTGYEQYF. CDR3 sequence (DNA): TGTGCCAGCAGCTTCACGGGGTACGAGCAGTACTTC.